A single sample is the source of the 3 T cell receptor beta chains below, sequenced in a study of T cell repertoires in cytomegalovirus infection. In TCRdb, the reads were re-called with MiXCR into one record per CDR3 protein. The sample records around 530,000 distinct CDR3 sequences, about a quarter being singletons. Material: PBMCs. Receptor source: a human donor in good health (CMV status not recorded). Some clones in this sample may be carry-over from other donors' samples.

The chain has TRBV12-3 or TRBV12-4 and TRBJ2-1; D may be TRBD2 (5 bases). CDR3 length equals 16 residues. The V end lost 6 bases, the J end lost 0 bases, and 15 bases lay between the germline ends. The CDR3 sequence: CASRAGLPISYNEQFF. The CDR3 DNA is TGTGCCAGCAGAGCAGGACTTCCCATCTCCTACAATGAGCAGTTCTTC.

The V gene is TRBV28, the J gene TRBJ1-1; D may be TRBD1 (6 bases). This CDR3 has 15 amino acids. With 8 bases removed from V and 0 bases from J, the gap between germline ends came to 16 bases. Germline loops: CDR1 MDHEN, CDR2 SYDVKM. The CDR3, as DNA: TGTGCCAGCTACCAAGGGGGGGGTGTGAACACTGAAGCTTTCTTT. It specifies CASYQGGGVNTEAFF.

This clonotype was counted between two and nine times. This rearrangement joins TRBV10-3 to TRBJ2-4; 7 bases fit TRBD1. The CDR3 length is 14 residues. V was clipped by 0 bases and J by 6 bases; unmatched bases: 2. The germline gives CDR1 ENHRY, CDR2 SYGVKD. In DNA, the CDR3 is TGTGCCATCAGTGAGTCGGGACAGTTAAACATTCAGTACTTC. Amino acid sequence: CAISESGQLNIQYF.